A selection of T cell receptor beta chains follows, all from one sample in a study of shared clonotypes between healthy human individuals. Assay used: immunoSEQ multiplex PCR; TCRdb lists only in-frame clones, some missing. The sample has more than 2 million clones; 85% to 95% are singletons. Specimen: naive CD4+ T cells sorted from blood. The receptor set was obtained from a man between 18 and 35 years old in good health. Each CDR3 is given with its conserved first and last residue. The D gene is left open where the match is weak. Part of the rows lack a size; the others show once, few, many or a class for expanded clones.

J gene: TRBJ2-7
V gene: TRBV19
D gene: .
clone size: .
CDR3 DNA: TGTGCCAGTAGTATGCAGGGGAATGCCTACGAGCAGTACTTC
CDR3 protein: CASSMQGNAYEQYF

J gene: TRBJ1-2
V gene: TRBV14
D gene: .
clone size: .
CDR3 DNA: TGTGCCAGCAGCCAAGAGGGGACTTATAACTATGGCTACACCTTC
CDR3 protein: CASSQEGTYNYGYTF

J gene: TRBJ2-3
V gene: TRBV4-3
D gene: .
clone size: .
CDR3 DNA: TGCGCCAGCAGCCAAGGGTGGGCCCCTCCGGGTACGCAGTATTTT
CDR3 protein: CASSQGWAPPGTQYF

J gene: TRBJ2-3
V gene: TRBV5-1
D gene: TRBD2
clone size: .
CDR3 DNA: TGCGCCAGCAGCATCCCGGGACTAGCGGGGGGCTCTACAGATACGCAGTATTTT
CDR3 protein: CASSIPGLAGGSTDTQYF

J gene: TRBJ2-2
V gene: TRBV9
D gene: .
clone size: .
CDR3 DNA: TGTGCCAGCAGCGGGGGACGGCAGCACGGGGAGCTGTTTTTT
CDR3 protein: CASSGGRQHGELFF

J gene: TRBJ2-6
V gene: TRBV7-2
D gene: TRBD2
clone size: .
CDR3 DNA: TGTGCCAGCACCTGGACTAGCGGGCCCTCTGGGGCCAACGTCCTGACTTTC
CDR3 protein: CASTWTSGPSGANVLTF

J gene: TRBJ2-3
V gene: TRBV29-1
D gene: TRBD1
clone size: .
CDR3 DNA: TGCAGCGTTACAGGACAGGGCACAGATACGCAGTATTTT
CDR3 protein: CSVTGQGTDTQYF

J gene: TRBJ2-7
V gene: TRBV11-2
D gene: TRBD2
clone size: .
CDR3 DNA: TGTGCCAGCAGCTTGACCCTGACTAGCGGGAGGTCCTACGAGCAGTACTTC
CDR3 protein: CASSLTLTSGRSYEQYF

J gene: TRBJ1-1
V gene: TRBV6-5
D gene: .
clone size: .
CDR3 DNA: TGTGCCGCCCGTCGGGGCGCGGGGACTGAAGCTTTCTTT
CDR3 protein: CAARRGAGTEAFF

J gene: TRBJ2-3
V gene: TRBV7-2
D gene: .
clone size: .
CDR3 DNA: TGTGCCAGCAGCTTACGACAGCGAGATACGCAGTATTTT
CDR3 protein: CASSLRQRDTQYF

J gene: TRBJ2-7
V gene: TRBV6-5
D gene: .
clone size: .
CDR3 DNA: TGTGCCAGCAGTTCCCCGGGCCCCTACGAGCAGTACTTC
CDR3 protein: CASSSPGPYEQYF

J gene: TRBJ2-6
V gene: TRBV5-1
D gene: TRBD1
clone size: .
CDR3 DNA: TGCGCCAGCAGCCCCAAAGGGGGGGACAGGGCGATCTCTGGGGCCAACGTCCTGACTTTC
CDR3 protein: CASSPKGGDRAISGANVLTF

J gene: TRBJ1-2
V gene: TRBV5-1
D gene: TRBD1
clone size: .
CDR3 DNA: TGCGCCAGCAGCTTCACGACAGGGGTAGGCTATGGCTACACCTTC
CDR3 protein: CASSFTTGVGYGYTF

J gene: TRBJ2-1
V gene: TRBV27
D gene: TRBD2
clone size: once
CDR3 DNA: TGTGCCAGCAGGGGGGTAGCGGGAAACAATGAGCAGTTCTTC
CDR3 protein: CASRGVAGNNEQFF

J gene: TRBJ2-7
V gene: TRBV9
D gene: .
clone size: .
CDR3 DNA: TGTGCCAGCAGCACCCGGGACTCAACCGCCTACGAGCAGTACTTC
CDR3 protein: CASSTRDSTAYEQYF

J gene: TRBJ1-3
V gene: TRBV6-1
D gene: TRBD1
clone size: .
CDR3 DNA: TGTGCCAGCAGCTCCTCGGGGGACAGCCACACCATATATTTT
CDR3 protein: CASSSSGDSHTIYF

J gene: TRBJ1-1
V gene: TRBV7-3
D gene: .
clone size: once
CDR3 DNA: TGTGCCAGCAGCTTAAGGGGCTGGGGCCAGGGGAACACTGAAGCTTTCTTT
CDR3 protein: CASSLRGWGQGNTEAFF

J gene: TRBJ1-6
V gene: TRBV6-1
D gene: TRBD1
clone size: .
CDR3 DNA: TGTGCCAGCATCCCTTCGACAGGGGTCGGATCACCCCTCCACTTT
CDR3 protein: CASIPSTGVGSPLHF

J gene: TRBJ1-1
V gene: TRBV28
D gene: .
clone size: .
CDR3 DNA: TGTGCCAGCAGTTTATGGCAGCAGAACACTGAAGCTTTCTTT
CDR3 protein: CASSLWQQNTEAFF

J gene: TRBJ1-5
V gene: TRBV7-8
D gene: TRBD1
clone size: .
CDR3 DNA: TGTGCCAGCAGCTGGGGACAGCACAATCAGCCCCAGCATTTT
CDR3 protein: CASSWGQHNQPQHF

J gene: TRBJ1-5
V gene: TRBV27
D gene: .
clone size: once
CDR3 DNA: TGTGCCAGCAGTTTCCGGGGACAGCCCCAGCATTTT
CDR3 protein: CASSFRGQPQHF

J gene: TRBJ1-4
V gene: TRBV30
D gene: .
clone size: .
CDR3 DNA: TGTGCCTGGAAGCCTCGAGTGGCGAATGAAAAACTGTTTTTT
CDR3 protein: CAWKPRVANEKLFF

J gene: TRBJ1-1
V gene: TRBV4-1
D gene: .
clone size: .
CDR3 DNA: TGCGCCAGCAGCCAAGAAATAGGTTCGAACACTGAAGCTTTCTTT
CDR3 protein: CASSQEIGSNTEAFF

J gene: TRBJ1-2
V gene: TRBV10-3
D gene: .
clone size: .
CDR3 DNA: TGTGCCATCACTGAACAGGGAAACTATGGCTACACCTTC
CDR3 protein: CAITEQGNYGYTF

J gene: TRBJ2-2
V gene: TRBV18
D gene: .
clone size: .
CDR3 DNA: TGTGCCAGCTCACCACTCGCCAGCGTTGGGGAGCTGTTTTTT
CDR3 protein: CASSPLASVGELFF

J gene: TRBJ2-1
V gene: TRBV28
D gene: .
clone size: .
CDR3 DNA: TGTGCCAGCACCCTGGGGGGCAGGAGCTCCTACAATGAGCAGTTCTTC
CDR3 protein: CASTLGGRSSYNEQFF

J gene: TRBJ2-3
V gene: TRBV7-2
D gene: .
clone size: .
CDR3 DNA: TGTGCCAGCAGCGCCCTCGGCGTAGATACGCAGTATTTT
CDR3 protein: CASSALGVDTQYF

J gene: TRBJ2-7
V gene: TRBV5-1
D gene: .
clone size: .
CDR3 DNA: TGCGCCAGCAGCCCCGTTGGGGGTAGCCCCCGGAGCCCCTACGAGCAGTACTTC
CDR3 protein: CASSPVGGSPRSPYEQYF

J gene: TRBJ2-3
V gene: TRBV10-3
D gene: .
clone size: .
CDR3 DNA: TGTGCCATCACCCAATCTAGCACAGATACGCAGTATTTT
CDR3 protein: CAITQSSTDTQYF

J gene: TRBJ2-1
V gene: TRBV11-2
D gene: .
clone size: once
CDR3 DNA: TGTGCCAGCAGGAATACAGGAGCTGAGCAGTTCTTC
CDR3 protein: CASRNTGAEQFF

J gene: TRBJ2-5
V gene: TRBV30
D gene: .
clone size: .
CDR3 DNA: TGTGCCTGCCGCCTCGGAGCTCAAGAGACCCAGTACTTC
CDR3 protein: CACRLGAQETQYF

J gene: TRBJ2-7
V gene: TRBV7-2
D gene: TRBD2
clone size: .
CDR3 DNA: TGTGCCAGCAGCTCGGGACTAGCGGGTGGGGAGCAGTACTTC
CDR3 protein: CASSSGLAGGEQYF

J gene: TRBJ1-6
V gene: TRBV7-2
D gene: TRBD1
clone size: .
CDR3 DNA: TGTGCCAGCAGCTGGACAGGGGGTAATTCACCCCTCCACTTT
CDR3 protein: CASSWTGGNSPLHF

J gene: TRBJ1-1
V gene: TRBV13
D gene: TRBD1
clone size: .
CDR3 DNA: TGTGCCAGCAGCCCATTGAGAGGACAGGGTGTCTCTGAAGCTTTCTTT
CDR3 protein: CASSPLRGQGVSEAFF

J gene: TRBJ1-2
V gene: TRBV5-1
D gene: TRBD1
clone size: .
CDR3 DNA: TGCGCCAGCAGCTGGGACAGCCGCTCTGGCTACACCTTC
CDR3 protein: CASSWDSRSGYTF

J gene: TRBJ2-2
V gene: TRBV11-2
D gene: TRBD2
clone size: .
CDR3 DNA: TGTGCCAGCAGCTTCATTAGCATCGTAACTAGCGGATCCACCGGGGAGCTGTTTTTT
CDR3 protein: CASSFISIVTSGSTGELFF

J gene: TRBJ2-3
V gene: TRBV4-3
D gene: TRBD2
clone size: .
CDR3 DNA: TGCGCCAGCAGCCAAGCTTCTCTGGGGGGGAGCACAGATACGCAGTATTTC
CDR3 protein: CASSQASLGGSTDTQYF

J gene: TRBJ1-1
V gene: TRBV6-5
D gene: TRBD1
clone size: few
CDR3 DNA: TGTGCCAGCGGACAGGGGACTGAAGCTTTCTTT
CDR3 protein: CASGQGTEAFF

J gene: TRBJ2-2
V gene: TRBV5-1
D gene: .
clone size: .
CDR3 DNA: TGCGCCAGCAGCCTTGGACAGAACACCGGGGAGCTGTTTTTT
CDR3 protein: CASSLGQNTGELFF

J gene: TRBJ2-2
V gene: TRBV7-2
D gene: .
clone size: .
CDR3 DNA: TGTGCCAGCAGCACCGATGGACTCATCGCAAACACCGGGGAGCTGTTTTTT
CDR3 protein: CASSTDGLIANTGELFF

J gene: TRBJ2-7
V gene: TRBV15
D gene: .
clone size: .
CDR3 DNA: TGTGCCACCAGCAGAGGTGACCCTAACTACGAGCAGTACTTC
CDR3 protein: CATSRGDPNYEQYF

J gene: TRBJ2-7
V gene: TRBV18
D gene: .
clone size: .
CDR3 DNA: TGTGCCAGCTCACCACGCGCCCCGGGGGCCCTCAACGAGCAGTACTTC
CDR3 protein: CASSPRAPGALNEQYF

J gene: TRBJ1-5
V gene: TRBV19
D gene: .
clone size: .
CDR3 DNA: TGTGCCACTGGCGTAGGGGTTGGTCAGCCCCAGCATTTT
CDR3 protein: CATGVGVGQPQHF

J gene: TRBJ1-6
V gene: TRBV30
D gene: .
clone size: .
CDR3 DNA: TGTGCCTGGAGTGGGCTAAATTCCTATAATTCACCCCTCCACTTT
CDR3 protein: CAWSGLNSYNSPLHF

J gene: TRBJ2-1
V gene: TRBV25-1
D gene: TRBD2
clone size: .
CDR3 DNA: TGTGCCACCCAAAGCGCGGGGGGGCGGAATGAGCAGTTCTTC
CDR3 protein: CATQSAGGRNEQFF

J gene: TRBJ2-7
V gene: TRBV6-6
D gene: TRBD2
clone size: .
CDR3 DNA: TGTGCCAGCAGCTGGGGGGGAGAAGGCTACGAGCAGTACTTC
CDR3 protein: CASSWGGEGYEQYF

J gene: TRBJ1-6
V gene: TRBV5-1
D gene: .
clone size: .
CDR3 DNA: TGCGCCAGCAGCTTGGGGGACCTAAGCTCCTATAATTCACCCCTCCACTTT
CDR3 protein: CASSLGDLSSYNSPLHF

J gene: TRBJ1-1
V gene: TRBV28
D gene: .
clone size: .
CDR3 DNA: TGTGCCAGCAGTCCTCCGGGGTTTGAAGCTTTCTTT
CDR3 protein: CASSPPGFEAFF

J gene: TRBJ2-2
V gene: TRBV11-3
D gene: .
clone size: .
CDR3 DNA: TGTGCCAGCAGCTTAGGCAGGGGTTCCGGGGAGCTGTTTTTT
CDR3 protein: CASSLGRGSGELFF